Presented here are 5 T cell receptor beta chains from one specimen sequenced in a study of shared clonotypes between healthy human individuals. Naive CD8 cells, CD45RO-negative and positively selected for CCR7, excluded terminally differentiated effector memory CD45RA+ cells. Data came from immunoSEQ multiplex PCR; TCRdb stores just in-frame clones and leaves some out. The table records 1.5 million to 2.5 million clones, about 95% of them present only once. The sample consisted of naive CD8+ T cells sorted from blood. All receptors come from a man aged 18-30 years in good health.

The rearrangement joins TRBV11-2 to TRBJ2-3; tentatively, D is TRBD1 (5 bases). Germline lookup yields CDR1 SGHAT and CDR2 FQNNGV. There are 16 residues in the CDR3. V lost 2 bases and J 0 bases, leaving 12 bases between the germline ends. CDR3 nucleotide sequence: TGTGCCAGCAGCTTAACCCCAGGGTGGAGCACAGATACGCAGTATTTT. Translating it yields CASSLTPGWSTDTQYF.

The chain joins TRBV15 to TRBJ1-5, with D unclear. Germline loops: CDR1 LNHNV, CDR2 YYDKDF (reference sequence). The CDR3 sequence is 13 residues long. The germline V and J ends were trimmed by 3 bases and 0 bases, with 3 bases remaining between them. Here the CDR3 reads CATSSFSNQPQHF. In nucleotides, the CDR3 is TGTGCCACCAGCAGCTTTAGCAATCAGCCCCAGCATTTT.

V gene TRBV27 combines with J gene TRBJ2-2, with 9 bases identical to TRBD2. CDR1 and CDR2 (germline): MNHEY, SMNVEV (reference sequence). The CDR3 loop spans 17 amino acids. With 3 bases clipped from V and 2 bases from J, the junction kept 7 bases outside the gene matches. The CDR3 spells CASSFYSGGANTGELFF. CDR3 nucleotides: TGTGCCAGCAGTTTTTATAGCGGGGGAGCCAACACCGGGGAGCTGTTTTTT.

The chain has TRBV5-1 and TRBJ2-5, with 8 bases lining up with TRBD1. V shed 3 bases, J shed 2 bases, and the junction held 6 bases outside the gene matches. The CDR3 has 15 amino acids. CDR1 and CDR2 from the germline V gene are SGHRS and YFSETQ. DNA for the CDR3: TGCGCCAGCAGCTCCTGGACAGGGAGGCAAGAGACCCAGTACTTC. This translates into CASSSWTGRQETQYF.

V gene TRBV6-5 combines with J gene TRBJ2-1; D is possibly TRBD1 or TRBD2 (5 bases each). V was trimmed by 5 bases and J by 8 bases, leaving 19 bases between them. This CDR3 is 15 amino acids long. CDR1 and CDR2 from the germline V gene are MNHEY and SVGAGI. As DNA, the CDR3 is TGTGCCAGCAGTACCGACTATCCCCAGACAGATGAGCAGTTCTTC. Its protein product is CASSTDYPQTDEQFF.